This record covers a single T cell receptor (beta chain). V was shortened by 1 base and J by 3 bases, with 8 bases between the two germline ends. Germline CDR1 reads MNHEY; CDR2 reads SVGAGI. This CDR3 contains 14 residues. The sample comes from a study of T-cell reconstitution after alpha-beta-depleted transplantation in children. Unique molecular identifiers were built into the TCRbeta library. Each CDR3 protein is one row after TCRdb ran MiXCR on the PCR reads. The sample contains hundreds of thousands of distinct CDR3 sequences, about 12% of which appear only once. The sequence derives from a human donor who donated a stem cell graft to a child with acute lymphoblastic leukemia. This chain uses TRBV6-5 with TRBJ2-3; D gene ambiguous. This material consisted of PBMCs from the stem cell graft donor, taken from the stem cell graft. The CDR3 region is CASSYYPETDTQYF. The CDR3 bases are TGTGCCAGCAGTTACTACCCAGAAACAGATACGCAGTATTTT.